This TCR beta chain was obtained from a study of cytomegalovirus exposure and HLA in healthy donors. The CDR3 consists of 14 residues. Germline V CDR1 and CDR2: SGHTA, FQGNSA. After removal of 0 bases from V and 6 bases from J, the junction contained 1 base not matched to a gene. 60 Vbeta and 13 Jbeta primers were used in PCR. Repertoires were generated with immunoSEQ multiplex PCR, while TCRdb's copy carries only in-frame clones and drops some. The table shows 200,000 to 250,000 clones, with 70% to 85% occurring only once. The rearrangement joins TRBV7-2 to TRBJ2-7; TRBD2 agrees at 11 bases. Sequenced input: PBMCs. This clonotype was sampled from a woman in her forties in good health and CMV-seronegative. Written as DNA, the CDR3 is TGTGCCAGCAGCTTAGCGCTAGCGGGGGGCGAGCAGTACTTC. Its translation is CASSLALAGGEQYF. The complete variable domain, with remaining parts taken from reference TRBV7-2 and TRBJ2-7, reads GAGVSQSPSNKVTEKGKDVELRCDPISGHTALYWYRQSLGQGLEFLIYFQGNSAPDKSGLPSDRFSAERTGGSVSTLTIQRTQQEDSAVYLCASSLALAGGEQYFGPGTRLTVT.